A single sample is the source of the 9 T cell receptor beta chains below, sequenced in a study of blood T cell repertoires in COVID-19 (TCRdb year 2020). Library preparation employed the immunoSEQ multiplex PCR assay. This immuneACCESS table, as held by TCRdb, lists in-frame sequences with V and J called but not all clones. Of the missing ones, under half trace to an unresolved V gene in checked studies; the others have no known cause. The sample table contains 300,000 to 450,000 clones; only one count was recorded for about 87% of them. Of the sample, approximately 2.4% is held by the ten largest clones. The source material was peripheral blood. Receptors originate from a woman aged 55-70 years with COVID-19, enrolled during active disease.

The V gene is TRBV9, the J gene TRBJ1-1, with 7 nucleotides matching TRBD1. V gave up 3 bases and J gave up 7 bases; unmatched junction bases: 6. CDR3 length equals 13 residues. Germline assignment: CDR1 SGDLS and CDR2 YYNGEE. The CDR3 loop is CASSASTGNEAFF. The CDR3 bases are TGTGCCAGCAGCGCCTCGACAGGGAATGAAGCTTTCTTT.

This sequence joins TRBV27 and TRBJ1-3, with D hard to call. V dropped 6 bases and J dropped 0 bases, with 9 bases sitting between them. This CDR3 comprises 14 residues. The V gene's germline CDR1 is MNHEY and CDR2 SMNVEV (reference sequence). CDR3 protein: CASSPYGSGNTIYF. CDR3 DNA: TGTGCCAGCAGCCCATACGGCTCTGGAAACACCATATATTTT.

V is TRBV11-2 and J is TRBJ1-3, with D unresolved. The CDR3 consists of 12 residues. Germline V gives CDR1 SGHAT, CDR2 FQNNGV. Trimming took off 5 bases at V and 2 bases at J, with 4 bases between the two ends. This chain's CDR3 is CASSLTGNTIYF. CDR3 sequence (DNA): TGTGCCAGCAGCCTTACTGGAAACACCATATATTTT.

The CDR3 region is CASSLTNTRTEAFF. The DNA for the CDR3 is TGTGCCAGCAGCTTAACAAACACGAGGACTGAAGCTTTCTTT. The chain carries TRBV11-1 and TRBJ1-1; D not resolved. Germline lookup yields CDR1 SGHAT and CDR2 FQDESV (reference sequence). The CDR3 is 14 amino acids. Trimming shortened V by 2 bases and J by 5 bases, and 12 bases separated the two germline ends.

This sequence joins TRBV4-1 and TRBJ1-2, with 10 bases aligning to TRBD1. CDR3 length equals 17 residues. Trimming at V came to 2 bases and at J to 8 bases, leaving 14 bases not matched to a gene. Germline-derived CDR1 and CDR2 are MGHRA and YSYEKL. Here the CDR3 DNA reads TGCGCCAGCAGCCAAACAACCGGGACAGGGGTTTTCGGCGGCTACACCTTC. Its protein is CASSQTTGTGVFGGYTF.

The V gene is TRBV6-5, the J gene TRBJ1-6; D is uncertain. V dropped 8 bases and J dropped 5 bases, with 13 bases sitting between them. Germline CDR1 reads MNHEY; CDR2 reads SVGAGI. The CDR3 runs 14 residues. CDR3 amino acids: CASSRGQDNSPLHF. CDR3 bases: TGTGCCAGCTCTCGAGGGCAGGATAATTCACCCCTCCACTTT.

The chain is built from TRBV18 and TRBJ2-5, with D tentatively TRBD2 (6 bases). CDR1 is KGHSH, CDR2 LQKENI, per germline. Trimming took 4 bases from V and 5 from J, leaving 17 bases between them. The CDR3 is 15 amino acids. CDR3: CASSRSGSRPETQYF. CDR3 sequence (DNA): TGTGCCAGCTCACGGAGCGGGTCCCGCCCGGAGACCCAGTACTTC.

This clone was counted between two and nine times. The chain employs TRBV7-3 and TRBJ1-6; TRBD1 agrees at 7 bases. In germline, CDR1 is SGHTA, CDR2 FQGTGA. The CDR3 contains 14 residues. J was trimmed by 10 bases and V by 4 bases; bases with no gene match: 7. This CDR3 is CASSSGGSGSPLHF. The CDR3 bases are TGTGCCAGCAGCTCAGGGGGAAGTGGCTCACCCCTCCACTTT.

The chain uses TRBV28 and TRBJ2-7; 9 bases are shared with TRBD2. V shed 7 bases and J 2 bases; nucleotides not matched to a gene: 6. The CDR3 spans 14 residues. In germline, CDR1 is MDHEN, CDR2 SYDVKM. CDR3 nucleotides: TGTGCCAGCACCGATGGCGGGGGGGCCTACGAGCAGTACTTC. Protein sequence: CASTDGGGAYEQYF.